The 9 T cell receptor beta chains below were found in one sample sequenced in a study of cytotoxic CD8 clonotypes in ibrutinib-treated CLL. This table comes from immunoSEQ multiplex PCR, and its TCRdb copy is limited to in-frame clones, with some not included. The sample holds around 140,000 clones, around 76% seen once. The sequencing here drew on PBMCs, taken after 24 months of ibrutinib treatment. These receptors were taken from a human donor with chronic lymphocytic leukemia.

V usage is TRBV7-9 and J usage is TRBJ2-5; tentative D call: TRBD1 (7 bases). Germline CDR1 reads SEHNR; CDR2 reads FQNEAQ (reference sequence). CDR3 length: 16 residues. The ends were cut back, 1 base at V and 4 bases at J, with 16 bases in the middle. The CDR3 DNA follows: TGTGCCAGCAGCTTAGTCTCGTCCCAGGGGGGAGAGACCCAGTACTTC. Protein sequence: CASSLVSSQGGETQYF.

V and J are TRBV29-1 and TRBJ2-5, with a weak D call TRBD1 (6 bases). Germline lookup yields CDR1 SQVTM and CDR2 ANQGSEA. The V gene lost 4 bases and the J gene lost 2 bases, with 11 bases spanning the gap. The CDR3 covers 13 residues. CDR3 in amino acids: CSVGQAVQETQYF. CDR3 sequence (DNA): TGCAGCGTTGGACAGGCGGTACAAGAGACCCAGTACTTC.

This chain joins TRBV6-6 and TRBJ1-2; D unresolved. Per germline, CDR1 MNHNY and CDR2 SVGAGI (reference sequence). The CDR3 spans 11 residues. V dropped 2 bases and J dropped 7 bases, with 5 bases sitting between them. Here the CDR3 DNA reads TGTGCCAGCAGTTACCTCGGTGGCTACACCTTC. The encoded protein is CASSYLGGYTF.

CDR3 bases: TGCGCCAGCAGCGGGAACACTGAAGCTTTCTTT. Its protein product is CASSGNTEAFF. The rearrangement links TRBV5-1 to TRBJ1-1; unclear D gene. The CDR3 runs to 11 residues. The V and J ends lost 4 bases and 1 base respectively, with 2 bases between them. Germline V gives CDR1 SGHRS, CDR2 YFSETQ.

This rearrangement joins TRBV28 to TRBJ2-3; D not resolved. Germline-derived CDR1 and CDR2 are MDHEN and SYDVKM. The V and J ends lost 0 bases and 6 bases respectively, with 1 base between them. The CDR3 spans 11 residues. CDR3: CASSLWDTQYF. The CDR3 DNA sequence: TGTGCCAGCAGTTTATGGGATACGCAGTATTTT.

This rearrangement joins TRBV30 to TRBJ1-5; D is unresolved. The CDR3 runs to 14 residues. V lost 1 base to trimming and J lost 0 bases, with 7 bases between them. Germline CDR1 reads GTSNPN; CDR2 reads SVGIG (reference sequence). CDR3 protein: CAWSGGGSNQPQHF. The DNA of the CDR3 is TGTGCCTGGAGTGGAGGTGGTAGCAATCAGCCCCAGCATTTT.

The chain employs TRBV5-1 and TRBJ2-5; D possibly corresponds to TRBD2 (7 bases). This CDR3 spans 17 amino acids. Germline CDR1 reads SGHRS; CDR2 reads YFSETQ. V shed 2 bases and J shed 5 bases, with 22 bases lying between them. The CDR3 DNA is TGCGCCAGCAGCTTTTCTCCCCCGGGGGGCTCAAGGGAGACCCAGTACTTC. Its protein product is CASSFSPPGGSRETQYF.

The genes are TRBV28 and TRBJ2-7, with 7 bases identical to TRBD2. CDR3 length: 15 amino acids. Germline values: CDR1 MDHEN, CDR2 SYDVKM. Trimming removed 7 bases from V and 7 bases from J; junction bases left unmatched: 16. CDR3 sequence reads: CASIPTPAGVGEQYF. CDR3 bases: TGTGCCAGCATCCCAACGCCGGCGGGAGTGGGGGAGCAGTACTTC.

As for this clone: Other nucleotide sequences in the sample specify the same CDR3. The rearrangement uses TRBV14 and TRBJ1-1; D not certain. V was cut by 3 bases and J by 3 bases, with 8 bases left in between. There are 13 residues in the CDR3. CDR1 and CDR2 from the germline V gene are SGHDN and FVKESK. For the CDR3, the DNA is TGTGCCAGCAGCCAGGGAGGGTACACTGAAGCTTTCTTT. Residues: CASSQGGYTEAFF.